This TCR beta chain was sequenced during a study of T cells in severe cutaneous drug reactions. Study-wide background: The ALDEN and Naranjo causality algorithms determined the culprit drug.

The CDR3 has 13 residues. Germline V gives CDR1 MNHNY, CDR2 SVGAGI (reference sequence). The donors had carbamazepine-induced Stevens-Johnson syndrome or toxic epidermal necrolysis. Libraries were made by iRepertoire multiplex PCR with TCR subtype-specific primers for bulk and single-cell sequencing. Reprocessing the multiplex PCR reads, TCRdb reports a single entry for every CDR3 protein and omits DNA. The data include 1,000 to 1,500 distinct CDR3 sequences; the top ten clones carry 15% to 20%. General study results and limits: Tolerant-control and healthy-donor PBMC lacked or rarely had the public CDR3 found in blisters.

On this clonotype itself: No antigen is known for it.

The material sequenced was cells from a skin blister. The TCR comes from a human donor with Stevens-Johnson syndrome, a severe cutaneous drug reaction. This chain joins TRBV6-6 and TRBJ2-5; TCRdb reports TRBD1, a call that lacks DNA to check it against. The CDR3 reads CASSWGQGETQYF.